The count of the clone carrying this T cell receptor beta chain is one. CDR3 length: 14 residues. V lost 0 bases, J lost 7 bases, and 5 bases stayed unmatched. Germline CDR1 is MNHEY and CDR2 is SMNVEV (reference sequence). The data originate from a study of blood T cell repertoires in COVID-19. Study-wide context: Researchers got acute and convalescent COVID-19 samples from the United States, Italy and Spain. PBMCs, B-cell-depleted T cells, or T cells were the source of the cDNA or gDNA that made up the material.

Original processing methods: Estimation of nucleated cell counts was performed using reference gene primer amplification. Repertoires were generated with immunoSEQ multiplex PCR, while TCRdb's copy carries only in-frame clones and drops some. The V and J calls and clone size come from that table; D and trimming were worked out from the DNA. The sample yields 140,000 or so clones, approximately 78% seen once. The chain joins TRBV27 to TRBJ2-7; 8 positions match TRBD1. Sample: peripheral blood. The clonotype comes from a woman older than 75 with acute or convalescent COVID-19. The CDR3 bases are TGTGCCAGCAGTTTATCGGACAGGGTGAAAGAGCAGTACTTC. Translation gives CASSLSDRVKEQYF.